This T cell receptor beta chain was identified in a study of blood T cell repertoires in COVID-19. In the study overall: Acute and convalescent COVID-19 samples came from the United States, Italy and Spain. From T cells, B-cell-depleted T cells, or PBMCs came the material, which was cDNA or gDNA.

Per the study methods: For nucleated cells, counts were estimated from reference gene primer amplification. The table came from immunoSEQ multiplex PCR; TCRdb's copy has only in-frame clones and leaves some out. V and J calls and clone size follow that table, whereas D and trimming were derived from the DNA. In the table there are under 45,000 clones, just over 85% of which are singletons. This CDR3 region has 15 residues. With 1 base clipped from V and 7 bases from J, the junction kept 3 bases outside the gene matches. The V gene's germline CDR1 is SGHAT and CDR2 FQNNGV. The sequencing input was peripheral blood. The rearrangement links TRBV11-2 to TRBJ2-1; 11 bases align to TRBD1. This sequence was found in a man between 35 and 55 years old with active COVID-19. CDR3 protein: CASSLGTGGQNEQFF. CDR3 nucleotides: TGTGCCAGCAGCTTAGGGACAGGGGGCCAGAATGAGCAGTTCTTC.